One and the same sample provided the 11 T cell receptor beta chains below, sequenced in a study of shared clonotypes between healthy human individuals (dated by TCRdb to 2020 to 2022). Libraries were made using the immunoSEQ multiplex PCR assay. TCRdb retrieved this table from immuneACCESS and kept in-frame rearrangements only. Not all clones are present; in checked studies, unresolved V genes account for under half, and no reason is known for the remainder. The sample profile shows millions of clones; more than 80% of them were found once. The biggest ten clones account for over 0.12% of the sample. Sequencing was done on a sample of naive CD4+ T cells sorted from blood. Interpreted using the paper, the cell subset or site label stands for: CD45RA+ positively selected. The receptors come from a man aged 18 to 29 in good health.

This clone was recorded only once. The DNA of the CDR3 is TGTGCCAGCAGCTTAATAGGGCGACCCTACGAGCAGTACTTC. Encoded protein: CASSLIGRPYEQYF. The rearrangement joins TRBV7-8 to TRBJ2-7; D uncertain. In germline, CDR1 is SGHVS, CDR2 FQNEAQ. CDR3 length equals 14 residues. Trimming stripped 2 bases from V and 2 bases from J, with 10 bases between.

Only a few counts were recorded for this clone. The CDR3 is CASSPATGWGSSPLHF. CDR3 in DNA: TGTGCCAGCTCACCCGCTACAGGTTGGGGAAGTTCACCCCTCCACTTT. The chain has TRBV18 and TRBJ1-6, with D maybe TRBD1 (5 bases). V lost 3 bases and J 9 bases, leaving 18 bases between the germline ends. The CDR3 length is 16 residues. Germline assignment: CDR1 KGHSH and CDR2 LQKENI.

The CDR3 DNA reads as TGTGCCAGCAGCGCCCGGGAGGGGGGACCCTACAATGAGCAGTTCTTC. Its protein product is CASSAREGGPYNEQFF. The chain couples TRBV7-6 to TRBJ2-1, with 8 bases identical to TRBD2. Germline V lookup: CDR1 SGHVS, CDR2 FNYEAQ. CDR3 length: 16 amino acids. After removal of 5 bases from V and 2 bases from J, the junction contained 8 bases not matched to a gene.

The CDR3 here is CASGPTPREKQYF. The CDR3 DNA sequence: TGTGCCAGTGGACCGACCCCGCGAGAGAAGCAGTACTTC. V is TRBV19 and J is TRBJ2-7; D gene unclear. The ends were cut back, 8 bases at V and 8 bases at J, with 19 bases in the middle. Per germline, CDR1 LNHDA and CDR2 SQIVND (reference sequence). The CDR3 spans 13 residues.

The V call is TRBV10-1, the J call TRBJ2-6, with D tentatively TRBD1 (6 bases). Trimming took 6 bases from V and 4 from J, leaving 13 bases between them. The CDR3 has 15 residues. CDR1 and CDR2 from the germline V gene are WNHNN and SYGVQD (reference sequence). The CDR3 reads CASSTGSSGANVLTF. Written as DNA, the CDR3 is TGCGCCAGCAGCACAGGGTCTTCCGGGGCCAACGTCCTGACTTTC.

J is TRBJ1-1 and V is TRBV11-2; weak D call: TRBD1 (5 bases). V was shortened by 7 bases and J by 1 base, with 13 bases between the two germline ends. This CDR3 has 14 amino acids. Germline-derived CDR1 and CDR2 are SGHAT and FQNNGV. The DNA of the CDR3 is TGTGCCAGCATCCTAGGGGTAGAGAACACTGAAGCTTTCTTT. The encoded protein is CASILGVENTEAFF.

This chain connects TRBV11-2 to TRBJ2-5; D remains ambiguous. Germline CDR1 reads SGHAT; CDR2 reads FQNNGV. This CDR3 is 16 amino acids long. Trimming took off 0 bases at V and 2 bases at J, with 13 bases between the two ends. In DNA, the CDR3 is TGTGCCAGCAGCTTAGAGGTCAGCCTGAAGCAAGAGACCCAGTACTTC. Its protein is CASSLEVSLKQETQYF. The full variable domain, in which reference TRBV11-2 and TRBJ2-5 provide the parts outside the CDR3, is EAGVAQSPRYKIIEKRQSVAFWCNPISGHATLYWYQQILGQGPKLLIQFQNNGVVDDSQLPKDRFSAERLKGVDSTLKIQPAKLEDSAVYLCASSLEVSLKQETQYFGPGTRLLVL.

DNA of the CDR3: TGTGCCAGCAGTTACTCCGGGACCGTACGCTACGAGCAGTACTTC. Its protein is CASSYSGTVRYEQYF. J is TRBJ2-7 and V is TRBV6-5; D may match TRBD1 or TRBD2 (5 bases each). Germline V gene sequence: CDR1 MNHEY, CDR2 SVGAGI. This CDR3 is 15 amino acids long. V shed 0 bases and J shed 3 bases, with 12 bases lying between them.

V is TRBV6-4 and J is TRBJ2-7, with D hard to call. Germline assignment: CDR1 MRHNA and CDR2 SNTAGT. This CDR3 comprises 14 residues. Trimming pared 1 base from V and 3 bases from J, leaving 10 bases between. The CDR3 nucleotides are TGTGCCAGCAGTGACTTTTGCGACGGCTACGAGCAGTACTTC. It codes for CASSDFCDGYEQYF.

The V and J genes are TRBV5-1 and TRBJ2-7; TRBD2 might be the D (6 bases). Deletions cut 2 bases from V and 6 bases from J, with 18 bases between. This CDR3 has 15 amino acids. Germline loops: CDR1 SGHRS, CDR2 YFSETQ. For the CDR3, the DNA is TGCGCCAGCAGCTTTGGGACTCCTCGCTCGGCCGAGCAGTACTTC. Protein: CASSFGTPRSAEQYF.

The CDR3 DNA is TGTGCCTGGCAAAACGGGCCCAAAGGAGATACGCAGTATTTT. Translating it yields CAWQNGPKGDTQYF. The V and J genes are TRBV30 and TRBJ2-3; D unresolved. Trimming removed 5 bases from V and 5 bases from J, with 17 bases in between. The length of the CDR3 is 14 residues. Germline CDR1 reads GTSNPN; CDR2 reads SVGIG (reference sequence).